This TCR beta chain is drawn from a study of shared clonotypes between healthy human individuals. Overall study: Plates per donor: three CD4 naive, three CD4 memory, two CD8 naive, one CD8 memory. Findings and caveats of the study: Naive subsets generally exceeded memory subsets in estimated richness.

As regards this clone: Its antigen is not known.

TCRdb's copy holds only in-frame clones and misses some; the assay was immunoSEQ multiplex PCR. Of hundreds of thousands of clones detected, roughly 95% appear once; the ten largest clones hold about 0.11%. The germline V gene encodes CDR1 MGHRA and CDR2 YSYEKL. Trimming left V 0 bases short and J 1 base short, with 16 bases between. The CDR3 is 18 amino acids. In the naive CD8 group, cells lacked CD45RO and were positively selected for CCR7, so terminally differentiated effector memory CD45RA+ cells were left out. V is TRBV4-1 and J is TRBJ2-4; D possibly corresponds to TRBD2 (5 bases). The sequencing sample was made of naive CD8+ T cells sorted from blood. The source of this sequence is a young woman in good health. The CDR3, as DNA: TGCGCCAGCAGCCAAGATCGGTCTCGAGGGCTGGCCAAAAACATTCAGTACTTC. It encodes CASSQDRSRGLAKNIQYF.